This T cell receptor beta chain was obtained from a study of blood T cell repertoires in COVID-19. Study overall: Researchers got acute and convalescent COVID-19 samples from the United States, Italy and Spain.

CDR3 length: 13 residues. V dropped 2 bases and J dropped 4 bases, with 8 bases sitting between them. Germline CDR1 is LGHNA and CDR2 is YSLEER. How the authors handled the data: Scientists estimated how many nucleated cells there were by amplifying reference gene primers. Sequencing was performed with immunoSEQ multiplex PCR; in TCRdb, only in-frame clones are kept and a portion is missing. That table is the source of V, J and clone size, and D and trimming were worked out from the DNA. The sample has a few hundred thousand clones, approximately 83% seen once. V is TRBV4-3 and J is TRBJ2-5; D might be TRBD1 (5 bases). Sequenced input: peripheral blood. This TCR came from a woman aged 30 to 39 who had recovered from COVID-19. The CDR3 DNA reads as TGCGCCAGCAGCCAACAGGGTCGAGAGACCCAGTACTTC. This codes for CASSQQGRETQYF.